This TCR beta chain was captured by sequencing in a study of blood T cell repertoires in COVID-19. Study at large: Researchers got acute and convalescent COVID-19 samples from the United States, Italy and Spain. Sources were T cells, B-cell-depleted T cells, or PBMCs; the material itself was cDNA or gDNA.

With 5 bases clipped from V and 4 bases from J, the junction kept 9 bases outside the gene matches. The CDR3 sequence is 16 residues long. Germline V gives CDR1 LNHDA, CDR2 SQIVND (reference sequence). In the source study's methods: Estimated nucleated cell counts came from reference gene primer amplification. The assay was immunoSEQ multiplex PCR, and TCRdb's table has in-frame clones only and misses some. The DNA gave D and trimming, while V, J and clone size come from that table. The table records approximately 93,000 clones, approximately 89% of them present only once. Input material: peripheral blood. The chain employs TRBV19 and TRBJ1-5; 9 nucleotides align to TRBD1. This receptor was taken from a man aged 60-69 years with acute or convalescent COVID-19. This CDR3 is CASSGTGTGPNQPQHF. DNA for the CDR3: TGTGCCAGTAGTGGTACCGGGACAGGGCCGAATCAGCCCCAGCATTTT.